The 23 T cell receptor beta chains given below trace back to one sample, sequenced in a study of blood T cell repertoires in COVID-19 (dated by TCRdb to the early 2020s). The library was obtained by the immunoSEQ multiplex PCR assay. What TCRdb holds here is the immuneACCESS table cut down to in-frame rearrangements. Part of the clones is not present; checked against another copy, under half of the missing clones reflect an unresolved V gene, and the others are unexplained. The sample table contains roughly 80,000 clones; only one count was recorded for more than 65% of them. The leading ten clones occupy about 12% of the sample. Sequenced: peripheral blood. The receptors were gathered from a man at least 80 years old with acute or convalescent COVID-19.

This rearrangement joins TRBV19 to TRBJ2-3, with 9 bases that match TRBD1. The V gene's germline CDR1 is LNHDA and CDR2 SQIVND (reference sequence). Trimming removed 6 bases from V and 0 bases from J; junction bases left unmatched: 1. This CDR3 comprises 14 residues. The CDR3 DNA is TGTGCCAGTAGCGACAGGGGGAGCACAGATACGCAGTATTTT. Translating gives CASSDRGSTDTQYF.

CDR3 in amino acids: CASSLAVGQAYGYTF. Here the CDR3 DNA reads TGTGCCAGCAGCTTGGCGGTGGGGCAAGCTTATGGCTACACCTTC. The chain has TRBV5-4 and TRBJ1-2, with D tentatively TRBD1 (5 bases). This CDR3 contains 15 residues. CDR1 is SGHNT and CDR2 is YYREEE in the germline V gene (reference sequence). V was clipped by 0 bases and J by 5 bases, with 14 bases between them.

The chain uses TRBV6-5 and TRBJ2-7, with no clear D. Deletions cut 2 bases from V and 6 bases from J, with 8 bases between. Germline V gene data show CDR1 as MNHEY and CDR2 as SVGAGI. The CDR3 runs to 12 residues. The DNA for the CDR3 is TGTGCCAGCAGTTACCTCTACGGCGAGCAGTACTTC. Its protein is CASSYLYGEQYF.

This chain joins TRBV3-1 (or the pseudogene TRBV3-2) and TRBJ1-5; 9 bases map to TRBD1. This CDR3 has 16 amino acids. CDR1 is LGHDT, CDR2 YNNKEL, per germline (reference sequence). With 3 bases clipped from V and 4 bases from J, the junction kept 7 bases outside the gene matches. This chain's CDR3 is CASSQMNGQGNQPQHF. The CDR3 DNA is TGTGCCAGCAGCCAGATGAACGGACAGGGGAATCAGCCCCAGCATTTT.

V and J are TRBV5-1 and TRBJ2-1; 8 positions agree with TRBD2. CDR1 SGHRS and CDR2 YFSETQ come from the germline V gene. The CDR3 runs to 13 residues. V shed 7 bases and J 4 bases; nucleotides not matched to a gene: 4. CDR3 protein: CASREREYNEQFF. DNA of the CDR3: TGCGCCAGCCGGGAGCGGGAGTACAATGAGCAGTTCTTC.

The V gene is TRBV15, the J gene TRBJ2-5; TRBD2 might be the D (5 bases). Per the germline V gene, CDR1 is LNHNV and CDR2 is YYDKDF (reference sequence). CDR3 length: 14 amino acids. The V gene lost 0 bases and the J gene lost 5 bases, with 10 bases spanning the gap. The CDR3 sequence: CATSRDTGEETQYF. CDR3 coding DNA: TGTGCCACCAGCAGAGATACCGGGGAGGAGACCCAGTACTTC. The full variable domain, with the rest looked up from reference TRBV15 and TRBJ2-5, is DAMVIQNPRYQVTQFGKPVTLSCSQTLNHNVMYWYQQKSSQAPKLLFHYYDKDFNNEADTPDNFQSRRPNTSFCFLDIRSPGLGDTAMYLCATSRDTGEETQYFGPGTRLLVL.

CDR3 region: CASSESGTGVFEQFF. DNA for the CDR3: TGTGCCAGCAGTGAGTCCGGGACAGGGGTTTTTGAGCAGTTCTTC. This sequence joins TRBV2 and TRBJ2-1; 10 nucleotides agree with TRBD1. Germline V gives CDR1 SNHLY, CDR2 FYNNEI. V trimming: 3 bases; J trimming: 9 bases; junction bases outside the gene matches: 8. There are 15 residues in the CDR3.

V and J are TRBV4-1 and TRBJ2-4, with 7 bases that match TRBD1. This CDR3 contains 16 residues. V trimming: 5 bases; J trimming: 0 bases; junction bases outside the gene matches: 7. From germline, CDR1 is MGHRA and CDR2 YSYEKL. CDR3 region: CASSSRDSLAKNIQYF. The CDR3 bases are TGCGCCAGCAGCTCACGGGACAGTCTAGCCAAAAACATTCAGTACTTC.

The CDR3 loop reads CASSQADGEKLFF. The CDR3 nucleotides read TGCGCCAGCAGCCAGGCTGACGGGGAGAAACTGTTTTTT. J is TRBJ1-4 and V is TRBV4-1; D unresolved. V lost 3 bases, J lost 11 bases, and 13 bases lay in between. This CDR3 comprises 13 residues. CDR1 is MGHRA, CDR2 YSYEKL, per germline.

This chain links TRBV5-8 with TRBJ1-4; 8 bases are shared with TRBD1. Trimming took 4 bases from V and 0 from J; bases not matched to a gene: 2. The CDR3 is 15 residues long. CDR1 is SGHTS and CDR2 is YDEGEE in the germline V gene. CDR3 DNA: TGTGCCAGCAGCGAGGACAGGGCAACTAATGAAAAACTGTTTTTT. Translated, it gives CASSEDRATNEKLFF.

This chain joins TRBV11-2 and TRBJ2-7; 11 bases are a match to TRBD2. Germline lookup yields CDR1 SGHAT and CDR2 FQNNGV. Trimming took 6 bases from V and 5 from J; bases not matched to a gene: 3. The CDR3 covers 13 residues. The CDR3 sequence: CASSWGLADEQYF. The DNA for the CDR3 is TGTGCCAGCAGTTGGGGACTAGCGGACGAGCAGTACTTC.

This clone has a single count. The chain has TRBV5-1 and TRBJ2-2, with D maybe TRBD1 (6 bases). The germline CDR1 and CDR2 sequences are SGHRS and YFSETQ. This CDR3 region has 16 residues. Trimming cost V 2 bases and J 1 base, with 12 bases left between them. CDR3 amino acids: CASSFPGRGNTGELFF. As DNA, the CDR3 is TGCGCCAGCAGCTTTCCGGGCAGGGGGAACACCGGGGAGCTGTTTTTT.

This clone was detected only once. The rearrangement links TRBV19 to TRBJ2-1; 13 positions agree with TRBD2. Per germline, CDR1 LNHDA and CDR2 SQIVND (reference sequence). This CDR3 is built from 16 residues. J lost 6 bases, V lost 4 bases, and 6 bases had no gene match. The CDR3 spells CASSTTSGGAVNEQFF. The CDR3 DNA reads as TGTGCCAGTAGTACCACTAGCGGGGGGGCCGTCAATGAGCAGTTCTTC.

V gene TRBV6-2 or TRBV6-3 combines with J gene TRBJ1-1; perhaps TRBD1 as D (5 bases). The CDR3 is 13 amino acids. The germline V and J ends were trimmed by 2 bases and 1 base, with 5 bases remaining between them. Germline values: CDR1 MNHEY, CDR2 SVGEGT. CDR3 in amino acids: CASSYQGNTEAFF. The CDR3, as DNA: TGTGCCAGCAGTTACCAGGGGAACACTGAAGCTTTCTTT.

This clone was counted once. Other DNA sequences of this sample code for an identical CDR3. This CDR3 reads CASSYSSGGNTDTQYF. The CDR3 coding sequence is TGTGCCAGCAGTTACTCTAGCGGGGGGAACACAGATACGCAGTATTTT. J is TRBJ2-3 and V is TRBV6-5; 10 bases map to TRBD2. V gave up 0 bases and J gave up 2 bases; unmatched junction bases: 2. The CDR3 contains 16 residues. The germline CDR1 and CDR2 sequences are MNHEY and SVGAGI.

CDR3 DNA sequence: TGTGCCAGCAGCTTCCGGGACAGGGGTTTGGATGGCTACACCTTC. Amino acid sequence: CASSFRDRGLDGYTF. The V gene is TRBV6-5, the J gene TRBJ1-2, with 10 nucleotides matching TRBD1. CDR1 is MNHEY and CDR2 is SVGAGI in the germline V gene. The V segment lost 6 bases and the J segment 6 bases; nucleotides outside the gene matches: 10. This CDR3 region has 15 residues.

The rearrangement links TRBV30 to TRBJ1-6, with a tentative D call TRBD1 (5 bases). The CDR3 length is 13 residues. Germline CDR1 reads GTSNPN; CDR2 reads SVGIG (reference sequence). V lost 3 bases and J lost 7, with 10 bases in between. The DNA of the CDR3 is TGTGCCTGGAGAGGGGAGGGAAATTCACCCCTCCACTTT. Translation gives CAWRGEGNSPLHF.

The J gene is TRBJ1-3, the V gene TRBV18; tentatively, D is TRBD1 (6 bases). The CDR3 extends over 15 amino acids. The germline V gene encodes CDR1 KGHSH and CDR2 LQKENI. V was cut by 1 base and J by 1 base, with 8 bases left in between. The DNA for the CDR3 is TGTGCCAGCTCACCACAGGGGGAGTCTGGAAACACCATATATTTT. This codes for CASSPQGESGNTIYF.

This clone was counted a single time. The CDR3 bases are TGTGCCAGCAGCTTCGACAGTACGAACACCGGGGAGCTGTTTTTT. Protein: CASSFDSTNTGELFF. The chain combines TRBV7-3 with TRBJ2-2; D is possibly TRBD1 (5 bases). Trimming cost V 3 bases and J 0 bases, with 8 bases left between them. CDR3 length: 15 amino acids. CDR1 is SGHTA, CDR2 FQGTGA, per germline.

The chain joins TRBV27 to TRBJ2-3; maybe TRBD1 (5 bases). Germline V gene sequence: CDR1 MNHEY, CDR2 SMNVEV (reference sequence). The CDR3 has 16 amino acids. V was shortened by 3 bases and J by 1 base, with 14 bases between the two germline ends. CDR3 in amino acids: CASSFVRTRRTDTQYF. The CDR3 DNA reads as TGTGCCAGCAGTTTTGTACGGACACGCCGCACAGATACGCAGTATTTT.

This CDR3 is CSVSQMNTEAFF. The CDR3 nucleotides read TGCAGCGTCTCGCAGATGAACACTGAAGCTTTCTTT. The V and J genes are TRBV29-1 and TRBJ1-1; D unclear. Germline V gives CDR1 SQVTM, CDR2 ANQGSEA. This CDR3 spans 12 amino acids. V was shortened by 6 bases and J by 0 bases, with 8 bases between the two germline ends.

The chain links TRBV19 to TRBJ1-1, with 9 bases that match TRBD1. With 7 bases clipped from V and 6 bases from J, the junction kept 15 bases outside the gene matches. This CDR3 has 16 residues. In germline, CDR1 is LNHDA, CDR2 SQIVND (reference sequence). The CDR3 here is CASTHRDRVRRPEAFF. The DNA of the CDR3 is TGTGCCAGTACCCACCGGGACAGGGTTAGAAGGCCTGAAGCTTTCTTT.

V and J are TRBV5-4 and TRBJ2-2; TRBD2 agrees at 10 bases. V lost 4 bases and J lost 5; bases outside the gene matches: 11. Per the germline V gene, CDR1 is SGHNT and CDR2 is YYREEE (reference sequence). The length of the CDR3 is 17 residues. CDR3 sequence (DNA): TGTGCCAGCAGCCAACCAGCGGGGGGGCCCAAGACCGGGGAGCTGTTTTTT. Protein: CASSQPAGGPKTGELFF.